Listed here are 22 T cell receptor beta chains from one sample, sequenced in a study of T-cell memory formation after mild COVID-19. TCRdb reprocessed the 5' RACE reads with MiXCR, giving one entry per CDR3 protein. This table holds just over 350,000 distinct CDR3 sequences, roughly an eighth found once. The sequenced sample consisted of PBMCs or a T cell subset sorted from them (not recorded which). The receptors were gathered from a young man who had mild COVID-19 (a few samples of this study predate the infection). Cell type and time point are not known.

In this sample, this clonotype turned up many times. The V gene is TRBV12-3 or TRBV12-4, the J gene TRBJ1-3; D is unresolved. The CDR3 consists of 15 residues. Trimming left V 4 bases short and J 0 bases short, with 10 bases between. DNA of the CDR3: TGTGCCAGCAGTTACGGCAGTTCCTCTGGAAACACCATATATTTT. Residues: CASSYGSSSGNTIYF.

Here the CDR3 DNA reads TGCAGTGCCCATGCTCAGGGGTTAGGGGATGGCTACACCTTC. Its protein product is CSAHAQGLGDGYTF. The chain couples TRBV20-1 to TRBJ1-2; a possible D gene is TRBD1 (6 bases). The CDR3 extends over 14 amino acids. With 6 bases removed from V and 6 bases from J, the gap between germline ends came to 20 bases. Germline CDR1 DFQATT, CDR2 SNEGSKA (reference sequence).

The chain couples TRBV15 to TRBJ2-7; 10 bases align to TRBD1. The CDR3 is 16 amino acids. Germline trimming cut 4 bases from V and 2 bases from J; bases unmatched to any gene: 8. The V gene's germline CDR1 is LNHNV and CDR2 YYDKDF (reference sequence). The CDR3 is CATSTMGQGNPYEQYF. The CDR3 DNA reads TGTGCCACCAGCACAATGGGACAGGGGAATCCCTACGAGCAGTACTTC. Looking up the rest from reference TRBV15 and TRBJ2-7 gives the full variable domain: DAMVIQNPRYQVTQFGKPVTLSCSQTLNHNVMYWYQQKSSQAPKLLFHYYDKDFNNEADTPDNFQSRRPNTSFCFLDIRSPGLGDTAMYLCATSTMGQGNPYEQYFGPGTRLTVT.

The J gene is TRBJ1-5, the V gene TRBV28; unclear D gene. Deletions cut 8 bases from V and 4 bases from J, with 18 bases between. CDR3 size: 15 residues. Per germline, CDR1 MDHEN and CDR2 SYDVKM. In nucleotides, the CDR3 is TGTGCCAGCCTGTCCCCAGGCAGCCTTAATCAGCCCCAGCATTTT. Amino acids: CASLSPGSLNQPQHF.

This clonotype was seen a handful of times. This chain uses TRBV12-3 or TRBV12-4 with TRBJ2-1; TRBD2 is a possible D gene (5 bases). Trimming removed 4 bases at V and 3 bases at J, with 16 bases between. The CDR3 is made up of 16 amino acids. CDR3 sequence (DNA): TGTGCCAGCAGTTCCCCAGTAGTAGCGATCTACAATGAGCAGTTCTTC. Amino acid sequence: CASSSPVVAIYNEQFF.

This clonotype showed up just a few times. The chain recombines TRBV4-2 with TRBJ1-2, with D maybe TRBD1 (6 bases). The CDR3 totals 15 residues. Per the germline V gene, CDR1 is LGHNA and CDR2 is YNFKEQ. Trimming removed 0 bases from V and 4 bases from J, with 12 bases in between. This CDR3 is CASSQDTGSSYGYTF. In DNA form, the CDR3 reads TGTGCCAGCAGCCAAGATACAGGGAGTAGCTATGGCTACACCTTC.

This clonotype was picked up a small number of times. The rearrangement joins TRBV5-4 to TRBJ2-4, with D possibly called TRBD1 or TRBD2 (5 bases each). V lost 4 bases to trimming and J lost 7 bases, with 15 bases between them. The germline V gene has CDR1 SGHNT and CDR2 YYREEE (reference sequence). The CDR3 contains 14 residues. CDR3 sequence: CASSTGTDRNIQYF. For the CDR3, the DNA is TGTGCCAGCAGCACGGGGACGGACCGGAACATTCAGTACTTC.

The chain has TRBV5-5 and TRBJ1-1; 7 bases agree with TRBD1. This CDR3 region has 13 residues. Germline V gene lookup returns CDR1 SGHKS and CDR2 YYEKEE (reference sequence). Losses at the gene ends were 5 bases for V and 6 bases for J; bases not matched to a gene: 7. The CDR3 here is CASRLRQGAEAFF. The CDR3 DNA reads as TGTGCCAGCAGACTTCGACAGGGCGCTGAAGCTTTCTTT. The complete variable domain, with remaining parts taken from reference TRBV5-5 and TRBJ1-1, reads DAGVTQSPTHLIKTRGQQVTLRCSPISGHKSVSWYQQVLGQGPQFIFQYYEKEERGRGNFPDRFSARQFPNYSSELNVNALLLGDSALYLCASRLRQGAEAFFGQGTRLTVV.

A few counts support this clonotype. V usage is TRBV3-1 and J usage is TRBJ2-6, with D perhaps matching TRBD1 or TRBD2 (5 bases each). This CDR3 comprises 15 residues. Trimming shortened V by 2 bases and J by 6 bases, and 11 bases separated the two germline ends. Germline V lookup: CDR1 LGHDT, CDR2 YNNKEL (reference sequence). CDR3 protein: CASSQRDLQANVLTF. The CDR3 nucleotides read TGTGCCAGCAGCCAACGGGACCTTCAGGCCAACGTCCTGACTTTC.

This sequence joins TRBV28 and TRBJ2-7; D remains unclear. In germline, CDR1 is MDHEN, CDR2 SYDVKM. V was cut by 6 bases and J by 3 bases, with 12 bases left in between. This CDR3 is built from 13 residues. The CDR3 sequence is CASRGFLLYEQYF. For the CDR3, the DNA is TGTGCCAGCAGGGGGTTCCTTCTCTACGAGCAGTACTTC.

V is TRBV19 and J is TRBJ2-1; TRBD2 agrees at 9 bases. Losses at the gene ends were 4 bases for V and 0 bases for J; bases not matched to a gene: 4. This CDR3 has 16 residues. Per germline, CDR1 LNHDA and CDR2 SQIVND (reference sequence). The CDR3 region is CASSTLAGSSYNEQFF. The CDR3 DNA follows: TGTGCCAGTAGTACTCTAGCGGGGAGCTCCTACAATGAGCAGTTCTTC.

This clonotype was detected many times. This chain joins TRBV11-2 and TRBJ1-1; 8 nucleotides match TRBD1. CDR3 length equals 15 residues. Germline loops: CDR1 SGHAT, CDR2 FQNNGV. V lost 1 base and J lost 1; bases outside the gene matches: 2. The CDR3 here is CASSLAGTGNTEAFF. The DNA for the CDR3 is TGTGCCAGCAGCTTAGCCGGGACAGGGAACACTGAAGCTTTCTTT.

In its sample, this clonotype was seen a few times. This rearrangement joins TRBV5-6 to TRBJ2-3; D is uncertain. Trimming left V 1 base short and J 4 bases short, with 13 bases between. Germline assignment: CDR1 SGHDT and CDR2 YYEEEE. The CDR3 has 15 residues. CDR3 residues: CASSLYTVDSDTQYF. The CDR3 DNA reads as TGTGCCAGCAGCTTGTACACAGTGGATTCAGATACGCAGTATTTT.

The V and J genes are TRBV7-8 and TRBJ1-6; D perhaps matches TRBD1 (5 bases). Germline lookup yields CDR1 SGHVS and CDR2 FQNEAQ. The CDR3 contains 17 residues. The V end lost 5 bases, the J end lost 0 bases, and 14 bases lay between the germline ends. The CDR3 sequence is CASSAETASSYNSPLHF. CDR3 coding DNA: TGTGCCAGCAGCGCGGAGACAGCGAGCTCCTATAATTCACCCCTCCACTTT.

This clonotype has a count of ten or more. The genes are TRBV5-4 and TRBJ1-1, with D maybe TRBD1 (5 bases). Per the germline V gene, CDR1 is SGHNT and CDR2 is YYREEE (reference sequence). The CDR3 sequence is 15 residues long. Trimming pared 2 bases from V and 3 bases from J, leaving 14 bases between. CDR3 amino acids: CASSFKSGGDTEAFF. The CDR3 DNA is TGTGCCAGCAGCTTCAAATCGGGGGGGGACACTGAAGCTTTCTTT.

This sequence joins TRBV28 and TRBJ2-7; possible D gene TRBD2, 5 bases. The V end lost 7 bases, the J end lost 0 bases, and 16 bases lay between the germline ends. The CDR3 covers 15 residues. The V gene's germline CDR1 is MDHEN and CDR2 SYDVKM. CDR3 bases: TGTGCCAGCACCACCTCGAGGGTCAACTCCTACGAGCAGTACTTC. The encoded protein is CASTTSRVNSYEQYF. Complete variable domain (other parts from reference TRBV28 and TRBJ2-7): DVKVTQSSRYLVKRTGEKVFLECVQDMDHENMFWYRQDPGLGLRLIYFSYDVKMKEKGDIPEGYSVSREKKERFSLILESASTNQTSMYLCASTTSRVNSYEQYFGPGTRLTVT.

This clonotype showed up just a few times. The CDR3 here is CASSYGTFGYTF. The CDR3 DNA follows: TGTGCCAGCAGTTATGGGACATTTGGCTACACCTTC. The chain couples TRBV6-2 or TRBV6-3 to TRBJ1-2, with a possible D match to TRBD1 (6 bases). Germline V gene sequence: CDR1 MNHEY, CDR2 SVGEGT. This CDR3 contains 12 residues. The germline V and J ends were trimmed by 3 bases and 7 bases, with 9 bases remaining between them.

This clonotype appeared a few times. This sequence joins TRBV11-2 and TRBJ2-7, with 7 nucleotides matching TRBD2. CDR1 and CDR2 (germline): SGHAT, FQNNGV. This CDR3 has 12 residues. Unmatched junction bases numbered 3, after V lost 4 bases and J lost 6 bases. This CDR3 is CASSWGGGEQYV. In nucleotides, the CDR3 is TGTGCCAGCAGCTGGGGGGGTGGCGAGCAGTACGTC.

In its sample, this clonotype was seen a few times. J is TRBJ1-1 and V is TRBV7-2; D not certain. The CDR3 sequence is 15 residues long. Trimming stripped 3 bases from V and 0 bases from J, with 11 bases between. Germline assignment: CDR1 SGHTA and CDR2 FQGNSA. The CDR3 region has the DNA TGTGCCAGCAGCTTTGGGGTATTGGTGAACACTGAAGCTTTCTTT. Translation gives CASSFGVLVNTEAFF.

This sequence joins TRBV4-3 and TRBJ2-5, with D possibly matching TRBD2 (5 bases). Trimming took off 4 bases at V and 4 bases at J, with 13 bases between the two ends. Per the germline V gene, CDR1 is LGHNA and CDR2 is YSLEER. CDR3 length equals 14 residues. This CDR3 reads CASSLGIGGETQYF. For the CDR3, the DNA is TGCGCCAGCAGCCTCGGGATCGGTGGAGAGACCCAGTACTTC.

Relative to its sample, this clonotype is medium-sized (0.01 to 0.1%). The genes are TRBV10-3 and TRBJ1-3; no clear D. Germline V gene sequence: CDR1 ENHRY, CDR2 SYGVKD. Deletions cut 7 bases from V and 2 bases from J, with 12 bases between. The CDR3 runs 14 residues. The CDR3 spells CAIMRDTTGNTIYF. In DNA form, the CDR3 reads TGTGCCATCATGAGGGATACGACTGGAAACACCATATATTTT.

In its sample, this clonotype was seen a few times. The chain employs TRBV10-3 and TRBJ1-5, with 7 bases lining up with TRBD1. Germline V CDR1 and CDR2: ENHRY, SYGVKD. The CDR3 spans 14 residues. J was trimmed by 5 bases and V by 3 bases; bases with no gene match: 4. CDR3 residues: CAISEGGTHQPQHF. CDR3 nucleotide sequence: TGTGCCATCAGTGAAGGGGGCACACATCAGCCCCAGCATTTT.